The 16 T cell receptor beta chains in this list originate from one sample, sequenced in a study of blood T cell repertoires in COVID-19. The protocol was immunoSEQ multiplex PCR, while the TCRdb copy is restricted to in-frame clones and leaves out a portion. The sample consists of about 260,000 clones, 70% to 90% of them appearing once. Sequencing input: peripheral blood. These receptors all come from a human donor in a cohort sampled during active COVID-19.

The chain links TRBV6-2 or TRBV6-3 to TRBJ1-1; D remains unclear. Trimming left V 5 bases short and J 0 bases short, with 10 bases between. The CDR3 spans 14 residues. Per germline, CDR1 MNHEY and CDR2 SVGEGT. The CDR3 sequence is CASSDGVLNTEAFF. The DNA of the CDR3 is TGTGCCAGCAGTGACGGAGTTCTGAACACTGAAGCTTTCTTT.

V gene TRBV27 combines with J gene TRBJ1-6; 9 positions agree with TRBD1. In germline, CDR1 is MNHEY, CDR2 SMNVEV (reference sequence). The junction had 2 bases not matched to a gene; V was cut back by 6 bases and J by 8 bases. The CDR3 is 13 residues long. CDR3 in amino acids: CASRGQGDSPLHF. CDR3 sequence (DNA): TGTGCCAGCAGGGGACAGGGCGATTCACCCCTCCACTTT.

The V gene is TRBV27, the J gene TRBJ2-7; 9 bases are a match to TRBD2. The V and J ends lost 7 bases and 5 bases, in that order; junction bases with no gene match: 6. CDR1 and CDR2 from the germline V gene are MNHEY and SMNVEV (reference sequence). The CDR3 has 13 amino acids. This chain's CDR3 is CASMGGRAHEQYF. In DNA form, the CDR3 reads TGTGCCAGCATGGGCGGGAGGGCCCACGAGCAGTACTTC.

V gene TRBV2 combines with J gene TRBJ2-5; 10 bases agree with TRBD2. This CDR3 contains 14 residues. The V and J ends lost 9 bases and 1 base, in that order; junction bases with no gene match: 5. Germline V CDR1 and CDR2: SNHLY, FYNNEI. The CDR3 nucleotides read TGTGCCAGTTTAGCGGGAGGACTCCAAGAGACCCAGTACTTC. Translation gives CASLAGGLQETQYF. Supplemented by reference TRBV2 and TRBJ2-5, the full variable domain reads EPEVTQTPSHQVTQMGQEVILRCVPISNHLYFYWYRQILGQKVEFLVSFYNNEISEKSEIFDDQFSVERPDGSNFTLKIRSTKLEDSAMYFCASLAGGLQETQYFGPGTRLLVL.

The CDR3, as DNA: TGTGCCAGCAGCATCCGGGACAGGAGTTCTACTGGGGCCAACGTCCTGACTTTC. As protein: CASSIRDRSSTGANVLTF. V is TRBV9 and J is TRBJ2-6; 8 nucleotides line up with TRBD1. The CDR3 contains 18 residues. From germline, CDR1 is SGDLS and CDR2 YYNGEE. Trimming cost V 4 bases and J 2 bases; bases outside gene matches: 11.

This sequence joins TRBV19 and TRBJ1-5, with TRBD1 as a possible D gene (5 bases). The ends were cut back, 7 bases at V and 2 bases at J, with 18 bases in the middle. The CDR3 extends over 16 amino acids. Germline CDR1 LNHDA, CDR2 SQIVND (reference sequence). The DNA of the CDR3 is TGTGCCAGTACTCTCAGGGAAGAGATGGGCAATCAGCCCCAGCATTTT. Encoded protein: CASTLREEMGNQPQHF.

This chain links TRBV5-8 with TRBJ1-2; D is perhaps TRBD1 (5 bases). The CDR3 is 15 residues long. The germline CDR1 and CDR2 sequences are SGHTS and YDEGEE. V was shortened by 2 bases and J by 3 bases, with 14 bases between the two germline ends. In nucleotides, the CDR3 is TGTGCCAGCAGCTTTCCTTCGACGGGGGACTATGGCTACACCTTC. This gives the protein CASSFPSTGDYGYTF.

J is TRBJ2-1 and V is TRBV4-1; 11 bases agree with TRBD2. Trimming cost V 4 bases and J 2 bases; bases outside gene matches: 7. The germline V gene has CDR1 MGHRA and CDR2 YSYEKL. The CDR3 is made up of 17 amino acids. CDR3 nucleotides: TGCGCCAGCAGCCTCGTACTAGCGGGAGCAGCCTACAATGAGCAGTTCTTC. This encodes CASSLVLAGAAYNEQFF.

The chain employs TRBV24-1 and TRBJ2-3, with D tentatively TRBD2 (6 bases). Germline V gene lookup returns CDR1 KGHDR and CDR2 SFDVKD. The CDR3 contains 15 residues. V lost 3 bases and J lost 1, with 10 bases in between. The CDR3 is CATSDPGLGTDTQYF. The CDR3 coding sequence is TGTGCCACCAGTGATCCGGGACTCGGCACAGATACGCAGTATTTT.

The chain carries TRBV6-5 and TRBJ1-5, with D possibly TRBD1 on 5 matching bases. V was shortened by 6 bases and J by 0 bases, with 12 bases between the two germline ends. The length of the CDR3 is 15 residues. The V gene's germline CDR1 is MNHEY and CDR2 SVGAGI. CDR3 region: CASRLDMYSNQPQHF. For the CDR3, the DNA is TGTGCCAGCAGACTGGACATGTATAGCAATCAGCCCCAGCATTTT.

The rearrangement uses TRBV3-1 (or the pseudogene TRBV3-2) and TRBJ2-7; 7 positions agree with TRBD1. With 4 bases clipped from V and 10 bases from J, the junction kept 7 bases outside the gene matches. Germline V CDR1 and CDR2: LGHDT, YNNKEL (reference sequence). The CDR3 runs to 12 residues. CDR3 sequence: CASSPGQAYQYF. CDR3 sequence (DNA): TGTGCCAGCAGCCCCGGACAGGCGTATCAGTACTTC.

A single count supports this clone. The rearrangement links TRBV10-2 to TRBJ1-2, with D perhaps TRBD1 (6 bases). Trimming took off 6 bases at V and 3 bases at J, with 17 bases between the two ends. This CDR3 spans 15 amino acids. In germline, CDR1 is WSHSY, CDR2 SAAADI. The DNA of the CDR3 is TGCGCCAGCAGCATTACAGGGTATGGTGACTATGGCTACACCTTC. Translation gives CASSITGYGDYGYTF.

The J gene is TRBJ2-5, the V gene TRBV5-1; 11 nucleotides match TRBD2. The CDR3 extends over 18 amino acids. Germline V gene data show CDR1 as SGHRS and CDR2 as YFSETQ. V was clipped by 0 bases and J by 1 base; unmatched bases: 8. The CDR3 is CASSLEGLAGPIQETQYF. In nucleotides, the CDR3 is TGCGCCAGCAGCTTGGAAGGACTAGCGGGCCCGATCCAAGAGACCCAGTACTTC.

V is TRBV11-2 and J is TRBJ2-5; D perhaps matches TRBD2 (6 bases). The V gene's germline CDR1 is SGHAT and CDR2 FQNNGV. The ends were cut back, 2 bases at V and 2 bases at J, with 15 bases in the middle. The CDR3 length is 16 residues. The CDR3, as DNA: TGTGCCAGCAGCTTATTTGCGGGGACGGGGCAAGAGACCCAGTACTTC. This translates into CASSLFAGTGQETQYF.

The table lists this clone with a few counts. V gene TRBV5-1 combines with J gene TRBJ2-7, with 9 positions matching TRBD1. CDR1 is SGHRS, CDR2 YFSETQ, per germline. This CDR3 is built from 14 residues. The trim removed 4 bases at V and 2 bases at J, leaving 4 bases unmatched. CDR3 residues: CASSGTGRPYEQYF. In DNA form, the CDR3 reads TGCGCCAGCAGCGGGACAGGGAGGCCCTACGAGCAGTACTTC.

The chain is built from TRBV7-2 and TRBJ1-1; 7 positions agree with TRBD1. Germline loops: CDR1 SGHTA, CDR2 FQGNSA. The CDR3 is 19 amino acids. V lost 2 bases, J lost 3 bases, and 18 bases stayed unmatched. CDR3 in amino acids: CASSLPVYRRGEVDTEAFF. The DNA of the CDR3 is TGTGCCAGCAGCTTACCCGTTTACCGCAGGGGGGAGGTCGACACTGAAGCTTTCTTT.